These 32 T cell receptor beta chains were sequenced from one sample in a study of vaccination and CD4 T cells after COVID-19 (dated by TCRdb to the early 2020s). Antigen specificity for these receptors is unknown. The library was built by means of PCR. TCRdb names Illumina iSeq 100 as the instrument used. DNA from cultured CD4+ T cells underwent TCR sequencing with the Oncomine TCR Beta short-read assay at the Johns Hopkins FTIC core. Through fastp at Q25 and MiXCR, TCRdb rebuilt clones from the public reads, retaining in-frame beta chains. Entries are consolidated by CDR3 protein sequence, retaining the most common genes and DNA. Counted in this sample were 15,000 to 16,000 distinct CDR3 sequences; 73% of them appeared once. The top ten constitute 4.6% of the sample. The treatment or condition label corresponds to: roughly 10-day PBMC culture with coronavirus spike peptide pools or control peptides (ViraFEST assay).

Sequencing input: CD4+ T cells from blood, cultured in vitro. Receptors were obtained from a human donor who had recovered from COVID-19.

The V call is TRBV5-6, the J call TRBJ2-7, with a weak D call TRBD1 (6 bases). Trimming took 5 bases from V and 4 from J, leaving 28 bases between them. The germline gives CDR1 SGHDT, CDR2 YYEEEE. The CDR3 sequence is 18 residues long. The CDR3 DNA follows: TGTGCCAGCAGGCAAACCACCCCAGGGGATGGGACGTGGTACGAGCAGTACTTC. It translates to CASRQTTPGDGTWYEQYF.

This clonotype was seen a few times. V is TRBV20-1 and J is TRBJ1-6; D ambiguous. The V and J ends lost 6 bases and 1 base respectively, with 7 bases between them. This CDR3 is built from 13 residues. The V gene's germline CDR1 is DFQATT and CDR2 SNEGSKA (reference sequence). CDR3: CSARGSYNSPLHF. CDR3 nucleotide sequence: TGCAGTGCCCGGGGTTCCTATAATTCACCCCTCCACTTT.

The chain joins TRBV19 to TRBJ1-5, with D uncertain. CDR1 is LNHDA and CDR2 is SQIVND in the germline V gene (reference sequence). Between the trimmed V and J ends, which lost 3 bases and 7 bases, there was a span of 13 bases. This CDR3 comprises 14 residues. The CDR3 spells CASSMSPLGQPQHF. The DNA for the CDR3 is TGTGCCAGTAGTATGAGTCCCCTCGGACAGCCCCAGCATTTT.

The chain uses TRBV11-2 and TRBJ2-5; 8 bases fit TRBD2. The J segment lost 4 bases and the V segment lost 5 bases, leaving 3 bases of the junction unmatched. The V gene's germline CDR1 is SGHAT and CDR2 FQNNGV. The CDR3 has 13 residues. As DNA, the CDR3 is TGTGCCAGCAGCCCCGGGACTAGAGAGACCCAGTACTTC. Protein: CASSPGTRETQYF.

The CDR3 nucleotides read TGTGCCAGCAGCCCCGGACACGCGATTTTAAATGAGCAGTTCTTC. Protein product: CASSPGHAILNEQFF. The J gene is TRBJ2-1, the V gene TRBV11-3, with D perhaps TRBD1 (5 bases). CDR1 and CDR2 (germline): SGHNT, YENEEA. This CDR3 comprises 15 residues. Between the trimmed V and J ends, which lost 5 bases and 7 bases, there was a span of 18 bases.

The rearrangement links TRBV30 to TRBJ1-5, with D uncertain. The germline V gene encodes CDR1 GTSNPN and CDR2 SVGIG (reference sequence). CDR3 length: 13 residues. Between the trimmed V and J ends, which lost 0 bases and 5 bases, there was a span of 8 bases. For the CDR3, the DNA is TGTGCCTGGAGTGTAGGGTCCCATCAGCCCCAGCATTTT. It yields the protein CAWSVGSHQPQHF.

The chain carries TRBV6-1 and TRBJ1-3, with a weak D call TRBD1 (6 bases). This CDR3 region has 14 residues. Germline CDR1 reads MNHNS; CDR2 reads SASEGT. Trimming took off 5 bases at V and 2 bases at J, with 10 bases between the two ends. The chain's CDR3 is CASSLPGAGNTIYF. The CDR3 nucleotides read TGTGCCAGCAGTCTCCCAGGGGCTGGAAACACCATATATTTT.

The chain recombines TRBV6-5 with TRBJ1-1; 7 bases align to TRBD1. V lost 0 bases to trimming and J lost 1 base; unmatched junction nucleotides: 2. The CDR3 contains 15 residues. Germline V CDR1 and CDR2: MNHEY, SVGAGI. The CDR3 loop reads CASSYSGGRNTEAFF. Written as DNA, the CDR3 is TGTGCCAGCAGTTACTCAGGGGGCCGGAACACTGAAGCTTTCTTT.

The chain recombines TRBV24-1 with TRBJ1-2; 9 positions agree with TRBD1. Germline-derived CDR1 and CDR2 are KGHDR and SFDVKD. The V segment lost 3 bases and the J segment 1 base; nucleotides outside the gene matches: 5. This CDR3 is built from 16 residues. In nucleotides, the CDR3 is TGTGCCACCAGTGATCCCGCGGGACAGGGTAACTATGGCTACACCTTC. Encoded protein: CATSDPAGQGNYGYTF.

The J gene is TRBJ1-5, the V gene TRBV20-1; D not resolved. The CDR3 consists of 13 residues. Germline loops: CDR1 DFQATT, CDR2 SNEGSKA (reference sequence). In DNA, the CDR3 is TGCAGCCCTGTGCGGGGTGGCAATCAGCCCCAGCATTTT. Amino acid sequence: CSPVRGGNQPQHF.

The rearrangement uses TRBV19 and TRBJ2-7; TRBD2 matches 14 bases. This CDR3 contains 16 residues. From germline, CDR1 is LNHDA and CDR2 SQIVND (reference sequence). The J segment lost 4 bases and the V segment lost 6 bases, leaving 8 bases of the junction unmatched. The CDR3 is CASRDTGTSGSYEQYF. Written as DNA, the CDR3 is TGTGCCAGTAGGGATACCGGGACTAGCGGGAGTTACGAGCAGTACTTC. Looking up the rest from reference TRBV19 and TRBJ2-7 gives the full variable domain: DGGITQSPKYLFRKEGQNVTLSCEQNLNHDAMYWYRQDPGQGLRLIYYSQIVNDFQKGDIAEGYSVSREKKESFPLTVTSAQKNPTAFYLCASRDTGTSGSYEQYFGPGTRLTVT.

The chain couples TRBV4-2 to TRBJ1-2, with D possibly TRBD1 on 6 matching bases. Trimming left V 1 base short and J 5 bases short, with 11 bases between. Germline loops: CDR1 LGHNA, CDR2 YNFKEQ. The CDR3 has 14 residues. Here the CDR3 DNA reads TGTGCCAGCAGCCAAGGGGGGCCCAATTATGGCTACACCTTC. It encodes CASSQGGPNYGYTF.

This sequence joins TRBV29-1 and TRBJ1-1; D uncertain. Trimming removed 6 bases at V and 1 base at J, with 9 bases between. CDR1 SQVTM and CDR2 ANQGSEA come from the germline V gene. This CDR3 has 12 residues. As DNA, the CDR3 is TGCAGCGTGCGGGCAGGGAACACTGAAGCTTTCTTT. Its protein is CSVRAGNTEAFF.

This sequence joins TRBV28 and TRBJ2-5; TRBD2 might be the D (6 bases). Between the trimmed V and J ends, which lost 4 bases and 2 bases, there was a span of 20 bases. The CDR3 consists of 17 residues. Germline CDR1 and CDR2: MDHEN and SYDVKM. The CDR3 nucleotides read TGTGCCAGCAGTTCATTTGCGGGGAGGAGACAACAAGAGACCCAGTACTTC. This translates into CASSSFAGRRQQETQYF.

This chain joins TRBV11-2 and TRBJ2-5; maybe TRBD2 (5 bases). Germline V gives CDR1 SGHAT, CDR2 FQNNGV. V gave up 5 bases and J gave up 1 base, with 11 bases separating them. This CDR3 has 14 amino acids. The CDR3 spells CASSPKRTQETQYF. The DNA for the CDR3 is TGTGCCAGCAGCCCAAAGCGGACCCAAGAGACCCAGTACTTC.

The rearrangement uses TRBV27 and TRBJ2-1; 14 positions agree with TRBD2. The CDR3 extends over 16 amino acids. Germline-derived CDR1 and CDR2 are MNHEY and SMNVEV (reference sequence). With V trimmed by 4 bases and J by 5 bases, 4 bases remained unmatched. The CDR3 protein is CASSSATSGRDNEQFF. In DNA form, the CDR3 reads TGTGCCAGCAGTTCCGCGACTAGCGGGAGGGACAATGAGCAGTTCTTC.

The rearrangement uses TRBV7-2 and TRBJ1-1; possible D gene TRBD1, 6 bases. The germline V and J ends were trimmed by 5 bases and 6 bases, with 25 bases remaining between them. CDR1 and CDR2 from the germline V gene are SGHTA and FQGNSA. This CDR3 has 17 amino acids. CDR3 residues: CASSRTGSRAISPEAFF. CDR3 sequence (DNA): TGTGCCAGCAGCCGTACAGGGTCACGGGCTATCTCCCCTGAAGCTTTCTTT.

This clonotype was seen a few times. The CDR3 bases are TGTGCCAGCAGTTCAAACAGCTACACTGAAGCTTTCTTT. Translation gives CASSSNSYTEAFF. V gene TRBV27 combines with J gene TRBJ1-1; D gene ambiguous. The CDR3 contains 13 residues. Germline V gene lookup returns CDR1 MNHEY and CDR2 SMNVEV (reference sequence). Trimming removed 4 bases from V and 3 bases from J, with 9 bases in between.

CDR3 residues: CASSPLRQEDQPQHF. The CDR3 DNA is TGTGCCAGCAGCCCTCTTCGACAGGAGGATCAGCCCCAGCATTTT. The chain employs TRBV7-9 and TRBJ1-5; TRBD1 might be the D (6 bases). There are 15 residues in the CDR3. Germline lookup yields CDR1 SEHNR and CDR2 FQNEAQ (reference sequence). Trimming took off 5 bases at V and 5 bases at J, with 16 bases between the two ends. Combining the CDR3 with reference TRBV7-9 and TRBJ1-5 gives the whole variable domain DTGVSQNPRHKITKRGQNVTFRCDPISEHNRLYWYRQTLGQGPEFLTYFQNEAQLEKSRLLSDRFSAERPKGSFSTLEIQRTEQGDSAMYLCASSPLRQEDQPQHFGDGTRLSIL.

As concerns this clonotype: At one boundary the junction diverges from the germline segment, which might be a read error. The chain links TRBV6-1 to TRBJ1-5, with 8 bases that match TRBD1. The CDR3 totals 15 residues. The germline gives CDR1 MNHNS, CDR2 SASEGT. DNA of the CDR3: TGTGCCAGCAGTCCGAACCGGGGACAGGTATCAGTCAAGGATTTT. The encoded protein is CASSPNRGQVSVKDF.

This clonotype was seen once. The V call is TRBV3-1, the J call TRBJ2-3; the match to TRBD2 covers 13 bases. The germline V gene has CDR1 LGHDT and CDR2 YNNKEL (reference sequence). This CDR3 spans 16 amino acids. J lost 6 bases, V lost 4 bases, and 7 bases had no gene match. The CDR3 bases are TGTGCCAGCAGCCCCGACCGGACTAGCGGGAGCGATACGCAGTATTTT. Translated, it gives CASSPDRTSGSDTQYF.

The CDR3 bases are TGTGCCAGCCACCGGGACAGCCCCTACGAGCAGTACTTC. Residues: CASHRDSPYEQYF. The V gene is TRBV28, the J gene TRBJ2-7; TRBD1 aligns across 7 bases. The CDR3 is 13 residues long. After removal of 8 bases from V and 2 bases from J, the junction contained 6 bases not matched to a gene. Germline V gene lookup returns CDR1 MDHEN and CDR2 SYDVKM.

The chain recombines TRBV6-4 with TRBJ1-1; 7 bases agree with TRBD1. The germline gives CDR1 MRHNA, CDR2 SNTAGT. There are 14 residues in the CDR3. J lost 12 bases, V lost 0 bases, and 10 bases had no gene match. The CDR3 DNA follows: TGTGCCAGCAGTGACTCAGGGCGAGGGGGCAGGACTTTCTTT. Its protein product is CASSDSGRGGRTFF.

This chain uses TRBV18 with TRBJ1-6; D is unclear. This CDR3 spans 12 amino acids. V lost 5 bases to trimming and J lost 8 bases, with 7 bases between them. Germline CDR1 reads KGHSH; CDR2 reads LQKENI. The CDR3 region has the DNA TGTGCCAGCTCAGGGCTTGATTCACCCCTCCACTTT. This gives the protein CASSGLDSPLHF. The entire variable domain, with the rest obtained from reference TRBV18 and TRBJ1-6, is as follows: NAGVMQNPRHLVRRRGQEARLRCSPMKGHSHVYWYRQLPEEGLKFMVYLQKENIIDESGMPKERFSAEFPKEGPSILRIQQVVRGDSAAYFCASSGLDSPLHFGNGTRLTVT.

This clonotype was counted a few times. The chain uses TRBV7-2 and TRBJ1-2; TRBD1 might be the D (6 bases). Germline lookup yields CDR1 SGHTA and CDR2 FQGNSA. Trimming left V 1 base short and J 8 bases short, with 14 bases between. This CDR3 spans 14 amino acids. The DNA for the CDR3 is TGTGCCAGCAGCTTAGGATTACAGGGTCAGGGCTACACCTTC. It codes for CASSLGLQGQGYTF.

The chain joins TRBV15 to TRBJ2-7; D is tentatively TRBD1 or TRBD2 (5 bases each). This CDR3 has 14 amino acids. V was trimmed by 3 bases and J by 2 bases, leaving 11 bases between them. Per the germline V gene, CDR1 is LNHNV and CDR2 is YYDKDF (reference sequence). The CDR3 sequence: CATSSRDQAYEQYF. The CDR3, as DNA: TGTGCCACCAGCAGCCGGGACCAAGCCTACGAGCAGTACTTC.

The V and J genes are TRBV19 and TRBJ1-2; D is undetermined. This CDR3 has 13 amino acids. Germline assignment: CDR1 LNHDA and CDR2 SQIVND (reference sequence). V dropped 7 bases and J dropped 8 bases, with 17 bases sitting between them. The CDR3 region has the DNA TGTGCCAGTACCCTTGGGTCCGGGCCCGGCTACACCTTC. Translated, it gives CASTLGSGPGYTF.

The V and J genes are TRBV27 and TRBJ1-5; D is unresolved. The CDR3 is 12 residues long. Germline values: CDR1 MNHEY, CDR2 SMNVEV (reference sequence). V dropped 4 bases and J dropped 4 bases, with 5 bases sitting between them. The CDR3 loop is CASSSHNQPQHF. CDR3 DNA sequence: TGTGCCAGCAGTTCCCATAATCAGCCCCAGCATTTT.

The chain recombines TRBV2 with TRBJ2-5; 11 bases agree with TRBD2. The CDR3 runs 15 residues. Germline V CDR1 and CDR2: SNHLY, FYNNEI. With 5 bases clipped from V and 5 bases from J, the junction kept 7 bases outside the gene matches. The CDR3 is CASSFLAGGRETQYF. In DNA, the CDR3 is TGTGCCAGCAGTTTTCTAGCGGGAGGTCGGGAGACCCAGTACTTC.

The CDR3 nucleotides read TGTGCCAGTACCCCACAGGGGGCTCGGGGCTACACCTTC. Its protein product is CASTPQGARGYTF. The chain employs TRBV19 and TRBJ1-2; 9 bases match TRBD1. V lost 7 bases, J lost 8 bases, and 8 bases stayed unmatched. The CDR3 consists of 13 residues. Germline loops: CDR1 LNHDA, CDR2 SQIVND (reference sequence).

This clonotype was seen only a few times. The chain carries TRBV12-3 or TRBV12-4 and TRBJ2-1; 10 bases are a match to TRBD2. The CDR3 extends over 13 amino acids. The junction had 0 bases not matched to a gene; V was cut back by 8 bases and J by 2 bases. CDR3 nucleotides: TGTGCCAGCGGACTAGCGGCCTACAATGAGCAGTTCTTC. As protein: CASGLAAYNEQFF.

V and J are TRBV28 and TRBJ2-1, with 13 bases that match TRBD2. Germline V gene data show CDR1 as MDHEN and CDR2 as SYDVKM. Trimming took 5 bases from V and 6 from J; bases not matched to a gene: 1. The CDR3 runs to 14 residues. The CDR3 DNA reads TGTGCCAGCAGTGGACTAGCGGGAGTCAATGAGCAGTTCTTC. Translated: CASSGLAGVNEQFF.